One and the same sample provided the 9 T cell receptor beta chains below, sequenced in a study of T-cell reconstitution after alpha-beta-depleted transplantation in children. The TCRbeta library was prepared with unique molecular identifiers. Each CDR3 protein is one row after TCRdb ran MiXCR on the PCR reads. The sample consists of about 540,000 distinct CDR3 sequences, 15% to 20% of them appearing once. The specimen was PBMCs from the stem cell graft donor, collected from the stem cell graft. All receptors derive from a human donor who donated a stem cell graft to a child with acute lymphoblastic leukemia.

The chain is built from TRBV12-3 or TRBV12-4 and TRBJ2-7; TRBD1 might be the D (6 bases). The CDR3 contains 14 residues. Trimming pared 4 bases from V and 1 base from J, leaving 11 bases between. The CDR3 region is CASSSTGHSYEQYF. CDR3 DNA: TGTGCCAGCAGTTCCACGGGACATTCCTACGAGCAGTACTTC.

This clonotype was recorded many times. CDR3 coding DNA: TGCGCCAGCAGCTTGGCGGGCCCTAACACTGAAGCTTTCTTT. Protein product: CASSLAGPNTEAFF. The V and J genes are TRBV5-1 and TRBJ1-1; D is unclear. Germline V gene lookup returns CDR1 SGHRS and CDR2 YFSETQ. The CDR3 contains 14 residues. V dropped 0 bases and J dropped 2 bases, with 8 bases sitting between them. Looking up the rest from reference TRBV5-1 and TRBJ1-1 gives the full variable domain: KAGVTQTPRYLIKTRGQQVTLSCSPISGHRSVSWYQQTPGQGLQFLFEYFSETQRNKGNFPGRFSGRQFSNSRSEMNVSTLELGDSALYLCASSLAGPNTEAFFGQGTRLTVV.

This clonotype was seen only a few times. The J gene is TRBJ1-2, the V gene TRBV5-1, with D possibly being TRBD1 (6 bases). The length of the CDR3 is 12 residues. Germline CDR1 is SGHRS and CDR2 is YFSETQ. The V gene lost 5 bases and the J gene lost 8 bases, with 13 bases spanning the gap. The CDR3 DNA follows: TGCGCCAGCAGAGGGGGGACGTACGGCTACACCTTC. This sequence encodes CASRGGTYGYTF.

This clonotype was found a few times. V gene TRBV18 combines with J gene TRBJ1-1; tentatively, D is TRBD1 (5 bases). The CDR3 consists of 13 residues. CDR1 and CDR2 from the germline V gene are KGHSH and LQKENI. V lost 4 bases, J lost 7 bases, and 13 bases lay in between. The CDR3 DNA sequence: TGTGCCAGCTCACGAATGACAGCGGATGAAGCTTTCTTT. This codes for CASSRMTADEAFF.

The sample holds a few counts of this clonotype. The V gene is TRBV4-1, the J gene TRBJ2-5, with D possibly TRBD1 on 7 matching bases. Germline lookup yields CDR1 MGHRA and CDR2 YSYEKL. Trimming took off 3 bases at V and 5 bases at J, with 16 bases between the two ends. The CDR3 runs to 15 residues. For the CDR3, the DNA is TGCGCCAGCAGCCAGGTTGGAGGGGGCGGGGAGACCCAGTACTTC. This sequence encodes CASSQVGGGGETQYF.

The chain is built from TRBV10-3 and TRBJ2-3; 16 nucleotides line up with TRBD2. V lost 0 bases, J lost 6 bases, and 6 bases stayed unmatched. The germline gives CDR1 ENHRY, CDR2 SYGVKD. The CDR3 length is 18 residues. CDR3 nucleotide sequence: TGTGCCATCAGTGAGTCGGGACTAGCGGGAGGGAGTGCGGATACGCAGTATTTT. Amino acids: CAISESGLAGGSADTQYF.

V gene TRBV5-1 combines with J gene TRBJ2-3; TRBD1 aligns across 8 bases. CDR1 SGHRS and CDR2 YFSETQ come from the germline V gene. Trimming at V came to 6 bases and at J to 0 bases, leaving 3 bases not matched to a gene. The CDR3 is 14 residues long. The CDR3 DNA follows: TGCGCCAGCAAGGGACAGGCTAGCACAGATACGCAGTATTTT. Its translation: CASKGQASTDTQYF.

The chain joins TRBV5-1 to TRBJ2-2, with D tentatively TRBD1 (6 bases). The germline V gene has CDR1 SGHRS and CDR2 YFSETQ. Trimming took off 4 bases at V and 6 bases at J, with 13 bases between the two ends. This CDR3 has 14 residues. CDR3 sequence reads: CASSPHREAGELFF. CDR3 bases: TGCGCCAGCAGCCCCCACAGGGAAGCCGGGGAGCTGTTTTTT.

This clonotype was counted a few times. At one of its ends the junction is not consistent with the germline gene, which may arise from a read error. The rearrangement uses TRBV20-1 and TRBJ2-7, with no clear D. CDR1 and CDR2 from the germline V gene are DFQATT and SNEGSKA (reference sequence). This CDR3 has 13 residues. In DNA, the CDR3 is TGCAGTGCTAGAGAGAAAAGGACGGGCCACCTGTTTTTC. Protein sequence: CSAREKRTGHLFF.